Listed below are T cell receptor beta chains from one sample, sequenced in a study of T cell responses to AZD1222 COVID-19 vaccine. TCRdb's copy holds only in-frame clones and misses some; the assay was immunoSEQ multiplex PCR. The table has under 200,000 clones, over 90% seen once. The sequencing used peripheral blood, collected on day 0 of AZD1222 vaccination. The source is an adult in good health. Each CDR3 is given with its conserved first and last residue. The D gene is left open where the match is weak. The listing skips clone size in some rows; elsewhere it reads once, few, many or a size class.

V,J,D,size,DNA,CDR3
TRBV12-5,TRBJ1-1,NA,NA,TGTGCTAGTGGTTTGTTATTTTCTGAAGCTTTCTTT,CASGLLFSEAFF
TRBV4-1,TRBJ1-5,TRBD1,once,TGCGCCAGCAGCCTAACAGGGGGCTTGCGAAATCAGCCCCAGCATTTT,CASSLTGGLRNQPQHF
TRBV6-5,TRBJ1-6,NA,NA,TGTGCCAGCAGTTACTCGGGCGTTGATTCACCCCTCCACTTT,CASSYSGVDSPLHF
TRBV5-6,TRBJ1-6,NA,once,TGTGCCAGCAGCCCGTGGGGAGAATATAATTCACCCCTCCACTTT,CASSPWGEYNSPLHF
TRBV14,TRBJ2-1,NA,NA,TGTGCCAGCAGCCCGTACGAGTACAATGAGCAGTTCTTC,CASSPYEYNEQFF
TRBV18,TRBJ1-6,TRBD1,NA,TGTGCCAGCTCACCACAGGACAGGGGATCGCCCCTCCACTTT,CASSPQDRGSPLHF
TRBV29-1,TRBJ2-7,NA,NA,TGCAGCGTTGAAATCGGAGGGGGGGCTCCATCCTACTCCTACGAGCAGTACTTC,CSVEIGGGAPSYSYEQYF
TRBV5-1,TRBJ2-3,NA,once,TGCGCCAGCAGCGAAGGAGGGGGCACATCAGATACGCAGTATTTT,CASSEGGGTSDTQYF
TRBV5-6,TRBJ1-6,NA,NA,TGTGCCAGCAGCCAGAATAATTCACCCCTCCACTTT,CASSQNNSPLHF
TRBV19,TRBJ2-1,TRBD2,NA,TGTGCCAGTTCTCCGGGGGGAAACTCCTACAATGAGCAGTTCTTC,CASSPGGNSYNEQFF
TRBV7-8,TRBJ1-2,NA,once,TGTGCCAGCAGCCCCCGATTGACGGATTTCTATGGCTACGCCTTC,CASSPRLTDFYGYAF
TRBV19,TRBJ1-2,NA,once,NA,CASSFGPGAHGYTF
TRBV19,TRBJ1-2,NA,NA,TGTGCCACCCGGACCCCTGGGGGCTACACCTTC,CATRTPGGYTF
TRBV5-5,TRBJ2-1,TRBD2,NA,TGTGCCAGCAGCTTGACTAGCGGTTCCTATAATGAGCAGTTCTTC,CASSLTSGSYNEQFF
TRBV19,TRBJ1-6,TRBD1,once,TGTGCCAGTAGTACCGACAGGGATAATTCACCCCTCCACTTT,CASSTDRDNSPLHF
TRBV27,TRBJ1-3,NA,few,TGTGCCAGCAGTCGGGGTATCTCTGGAAACACCATATATTTT,CASSRGISGNTIYF
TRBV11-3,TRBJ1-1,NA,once,TGTGCCAGCAGCGCGCAGGGTTACACTGAAGCTTTCTTT,CASSAQGYTEAFF
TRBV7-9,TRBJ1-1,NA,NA,TGTGCCAGCAGCTTAGGGGCAGGGGAATCCGAAGCTTTCTTT,CASSLGAGESEAFF
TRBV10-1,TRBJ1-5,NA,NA,TGCGCCAGCAGTGAGTCTGGGCAGGGTTATAGCAATCAGCCCCAGCATTTT,CASSESGQGYSNQPQHF
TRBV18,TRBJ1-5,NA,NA,TGTGCCAGCTCACCGGATTATAGCAATCAGCCCCAGCATTTT,CASSPDYSNQPQHF
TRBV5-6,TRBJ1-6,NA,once,TGTGCCAGCACCTGGACGGGGAATTCACCCCTCCACTTT,CASTWTGNSPLHF
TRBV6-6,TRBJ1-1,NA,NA,TGTGCCAGCAGTCCCACCACGGACAGCGAAGCTTTCTTT,CASSPTTDSEAFF
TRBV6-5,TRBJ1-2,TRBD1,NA,TGTGCCAGCAGGCTACAGGGGGCAGGCTATGGCTACACCTTC,CASRLQGAGYGYTF
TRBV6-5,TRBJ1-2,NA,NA,TGTGCCAGCAGCGCGACAGGATATGGCTACACCTTC,CASSATGYGYTF
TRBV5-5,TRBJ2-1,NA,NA,TGTGCCAGCGTCCCGGGCGGCGATGAGCAGTTCTTC,CASVPGGDEQFF
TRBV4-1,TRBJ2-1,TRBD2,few,TGCGCCAGCAGCCTCAAGGTAGGACTAGCCGACAAAAACAATGAGCAGTTCTTC,CASSLKVGLADKNNEQFF
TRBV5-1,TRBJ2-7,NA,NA,TGCGCCAGCAGTGGTGAATCCTACGAGCAGTACTTC,CASSGESYEQYF
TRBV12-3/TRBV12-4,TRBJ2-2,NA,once,TGTGCCAGCAGTTTCCCCGGGGAGCTGTTTTTT,CASSFPGELFF